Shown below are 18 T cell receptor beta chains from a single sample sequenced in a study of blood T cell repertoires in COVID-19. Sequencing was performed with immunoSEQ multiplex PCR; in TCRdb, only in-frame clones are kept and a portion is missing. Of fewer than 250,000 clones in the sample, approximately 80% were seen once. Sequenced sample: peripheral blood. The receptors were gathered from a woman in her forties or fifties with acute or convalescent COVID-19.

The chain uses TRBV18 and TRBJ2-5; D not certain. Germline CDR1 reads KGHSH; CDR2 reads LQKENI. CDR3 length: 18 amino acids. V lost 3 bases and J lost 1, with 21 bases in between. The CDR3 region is CASSPAKAPGKVQETQYF. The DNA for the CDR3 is TGTGCCAGCTCACCCGCGAAGGCCCCAGGAAAAGTCCAAGAGACCCAGTACTTC.

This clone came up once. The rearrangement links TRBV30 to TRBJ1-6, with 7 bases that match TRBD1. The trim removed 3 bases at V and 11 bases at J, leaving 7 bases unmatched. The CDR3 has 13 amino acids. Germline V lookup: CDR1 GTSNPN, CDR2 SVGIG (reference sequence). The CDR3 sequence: CAWRWDRGAPLHF. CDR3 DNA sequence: TGTGCCTGGAGGTGGGACAGAGGGGCACCCCTCCACTTT.

CDR3 DNA: TGCAGCCTGCTAGCGGGGGGATACGGCACAGATACGCAGTATTTT. Translation gives CSLLAGGYGTDTQYF. The chain combines TRBV29-1 with TRBJ2-3; TRBD2 matches 11 bases. The V gene end was trimmed by 8 bases and the J gene end by 1 base; junction bases not matched to a gene: 8. CDR3 length: 15 residues. The V gene's germline CDR1 is SQVTM and CDR2 ANQGSEA.

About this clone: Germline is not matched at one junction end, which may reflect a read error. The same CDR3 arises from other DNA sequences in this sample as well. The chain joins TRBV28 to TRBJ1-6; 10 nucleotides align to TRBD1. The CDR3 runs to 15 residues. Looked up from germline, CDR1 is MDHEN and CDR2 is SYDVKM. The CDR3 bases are TGTGCTAGCAGCCGCGGGACAGGGGAAGGGTCACCCCTCCACTTT. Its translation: CASSRGTGEGSPLHF.

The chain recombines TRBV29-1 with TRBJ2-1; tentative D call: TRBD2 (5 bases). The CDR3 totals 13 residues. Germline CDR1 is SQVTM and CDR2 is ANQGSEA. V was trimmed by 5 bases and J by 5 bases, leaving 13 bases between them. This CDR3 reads CSVLRTGDNEQFF. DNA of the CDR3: TGCAGCGTTCTACGGACTGGCGACAATGAGCAGTTCTTC.

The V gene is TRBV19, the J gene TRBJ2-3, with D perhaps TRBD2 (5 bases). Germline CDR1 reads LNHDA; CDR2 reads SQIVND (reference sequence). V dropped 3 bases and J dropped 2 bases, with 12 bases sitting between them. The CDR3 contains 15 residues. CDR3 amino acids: CASSIVRVDTDTQYF. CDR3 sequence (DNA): TGTGCCAGTAGTATCGTGCGGGTAGACACAGATACGCAGTATTTT.

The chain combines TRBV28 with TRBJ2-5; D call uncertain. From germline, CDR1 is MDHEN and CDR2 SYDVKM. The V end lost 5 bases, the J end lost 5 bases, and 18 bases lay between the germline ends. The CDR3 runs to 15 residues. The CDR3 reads CASSGWADNSETQYF. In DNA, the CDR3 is TGTGCCAGCAGTGGGTGGGCCGACAACAGCGAGACCCAGTACTTC.

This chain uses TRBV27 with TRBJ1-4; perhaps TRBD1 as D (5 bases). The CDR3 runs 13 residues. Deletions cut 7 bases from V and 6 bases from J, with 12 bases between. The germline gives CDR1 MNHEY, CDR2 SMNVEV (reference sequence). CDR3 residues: CASTRGRDEKLFF. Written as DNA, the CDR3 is TGTGCCAGCACTAGAGGCAGGGATGAAAAACTGTTTTTT. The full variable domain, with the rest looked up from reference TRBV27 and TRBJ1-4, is EAQVTQNPRYLITVTGKKLTVTCSQNMNHEYMSWYRQDPGLGLRQIYYSMNVEVTDKGDVPEGYKVSRKEKRNFPLILESPSPNQTSLYFCASTRGRDEKLFFGSGTQLSVL.

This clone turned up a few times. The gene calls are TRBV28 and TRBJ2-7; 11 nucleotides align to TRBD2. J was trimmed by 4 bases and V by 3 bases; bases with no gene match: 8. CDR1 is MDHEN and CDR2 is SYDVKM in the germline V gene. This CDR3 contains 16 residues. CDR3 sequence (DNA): TGTGCCAGCAGTTTCCAAGGGGCTAGCGGGAGGTACGAGCAGTACTTC. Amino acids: CASSFQGASGRYEQYF.

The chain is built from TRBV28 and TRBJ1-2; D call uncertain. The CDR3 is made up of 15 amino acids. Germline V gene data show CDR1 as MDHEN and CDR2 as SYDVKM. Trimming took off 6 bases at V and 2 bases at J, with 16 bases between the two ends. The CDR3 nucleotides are TGTGCCAGCAGGGCGGGGTTTACTGGCAACTATGGCTACACCTTC. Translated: CASRAGFTGNYGYTF.

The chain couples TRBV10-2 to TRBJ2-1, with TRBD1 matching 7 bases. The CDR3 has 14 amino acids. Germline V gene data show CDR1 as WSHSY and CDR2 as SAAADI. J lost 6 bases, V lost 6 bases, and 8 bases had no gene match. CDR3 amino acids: CASRMTGILNEQFF. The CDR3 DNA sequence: TGCGCCAGCAGGATGACAGGGATTCTCAATGAGCAGTTCTTC.

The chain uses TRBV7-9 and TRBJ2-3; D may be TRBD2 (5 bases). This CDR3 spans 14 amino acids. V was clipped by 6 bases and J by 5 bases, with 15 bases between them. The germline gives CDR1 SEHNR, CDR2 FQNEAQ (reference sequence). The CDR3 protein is CASSSSGSGDTQYF. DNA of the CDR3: TGTGCCAGCAGTTCAAGCGGATCTGGAGATACGCAGTATTTT.

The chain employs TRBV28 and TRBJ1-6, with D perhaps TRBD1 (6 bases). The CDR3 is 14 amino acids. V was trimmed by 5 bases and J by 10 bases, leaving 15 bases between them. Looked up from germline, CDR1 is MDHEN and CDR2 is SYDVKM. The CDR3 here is CASSGDISESPLHF. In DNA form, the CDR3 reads TGTGCCAGCAGTGGGGACATTAGTGAGTCACCCCTCCACTTT.

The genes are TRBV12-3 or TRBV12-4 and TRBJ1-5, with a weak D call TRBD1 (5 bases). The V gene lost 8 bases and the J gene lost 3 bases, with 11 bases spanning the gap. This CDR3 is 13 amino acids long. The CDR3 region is CASEGRHNQPQHF. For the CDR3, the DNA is TGTGCCAGCGAGGGGAGGCACAATCAGCCCCAGCATTTT.

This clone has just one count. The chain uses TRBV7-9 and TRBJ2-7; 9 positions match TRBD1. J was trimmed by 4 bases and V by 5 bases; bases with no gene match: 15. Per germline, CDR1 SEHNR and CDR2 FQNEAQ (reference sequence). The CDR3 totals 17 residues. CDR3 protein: CASSVDTGTGYLYEQYF. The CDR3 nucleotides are TGTGCCAGCAGCGTGGATACCGGGACAGGGTATTTGTACGAGCAGTACTTC. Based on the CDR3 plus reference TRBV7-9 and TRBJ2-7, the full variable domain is DTGVSQNPRHKITKRGQNVTFRCDPISEHNRLYWYRQTLGQGPEFLTYFQNEAQLEKSRLLSDRFSAERPKGSFSTLEIQRTEQGDSAMYLCASSVDTGTGYLYEQYFGPGTRLTVT.

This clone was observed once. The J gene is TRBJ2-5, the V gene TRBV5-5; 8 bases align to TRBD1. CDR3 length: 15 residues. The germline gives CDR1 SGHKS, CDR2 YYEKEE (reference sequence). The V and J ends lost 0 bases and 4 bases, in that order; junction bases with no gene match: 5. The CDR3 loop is CASSLGTGQGETQYF. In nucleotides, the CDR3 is TGTGCCAGCAGCTTGGGGACAGGGCAGGGAGAGACCCAGTACTTC.

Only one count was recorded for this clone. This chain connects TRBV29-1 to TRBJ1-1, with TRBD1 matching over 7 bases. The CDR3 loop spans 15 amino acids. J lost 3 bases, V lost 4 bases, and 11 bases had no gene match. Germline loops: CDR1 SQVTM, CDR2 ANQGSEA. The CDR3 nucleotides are TGCAGCGTTGCGGGGACAGACCGAGGGGACACTGAAGCTTTCTTT. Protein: CSVAGTDRGDTEAFF.

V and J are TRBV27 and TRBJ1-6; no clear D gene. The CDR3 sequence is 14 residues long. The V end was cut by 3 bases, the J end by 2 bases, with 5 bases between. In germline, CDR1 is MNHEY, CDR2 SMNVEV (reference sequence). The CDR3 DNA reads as TGTGCCAGCAGTTTGGAGCCCTATAATTCACCCCTCCACTTT. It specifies CASSLEPYNSPLHF.